This section outlines one TCR beta chain sequence together with its context. The target antigen is unknown. Trimming took 3 bases from V and 0 from J, leaving 4 bases between them. The CDR3 contains 13 residues. The V gene's germline CDR1 is SGDLS and CDR2 YYNGEE. These data come from a study of molecular identifiers for immune sequencing clone quantification. Study information: Naive CD8 RNA (around 20,000 or 100,000 cells) was divided into five aliquots, with four sequenced. Regarding the study as a whole: Clonotypes surpassing 20 RNA copies contained over 98% of effector molecules, versus under 1% in naive cells. Sharing of a barcode by identical TCR molecules could cause highly expanded clone sizes to be underestimated.

Sorting defined naive CD8 T cells as CD8+CD4-CCR7+CD45RA+. TCRdb fed the PCR reads into MiXCR, producing one record per CDR3 protein. The sample lists tens of thousands of distinct CDR3 sequences, roughly 20% occurring once. The chain combines TRBV9 with TRBJ2-4; D is uncertain. This clonotype was obtained from a human donor in good health. Some libraries in this study had Jurkat cell RNA spiked in. Sequenced sample: naive CD8+ T cells from blood, with Jurkat cell RNA spiked in. Specified subset: FACS-sorted CD8+CD4-CCR7+CD45RA+ naive T cells. This CDR3 reads CASSGVAKNIQYF. CDR3 DNA sequence: TGTGCCAGCAGCGGTGTAGCCAAAAACATTCAGTACTTC.